This is a list of T cell receptor beta chains from one sample in a study of shared clonotypes between healthy human individuals. Sequencing was performed with immunoSEQ multiplex PCR; in TCRdb, only in-frame clones are kept and a portion is missing. The sample holds 2,500,000 or so clones, around nine tenths seen once. What was sequenced was naive CD4+ T cells sorted from blood. The receptor source for this set is a young man in good health. The CDR3 runs from the conserved cysteine through the conserved F or W. The order of the fields is D gene, V gene, clone size, J gene, CDR3 DNA, CDR3 protein. The D gene is left open where the match is weak. Clone size, where shown, is once, few, many, or a class for clones that have expanded.

D gene: .; V gene: TRBV5-1; clone size: .; J gene: TRBJ1-2; CDR3 DNA: TGCGCCAGCAGCCCTGGACAGCCGCGGGGAGGCTACACCTTC; CDR3 protein: CASSPGQPRGGYTF
D gene: TRBD1; V gene: TRBV19; clone size: .; J gene: TRBJ2-1; CDR3 DNA: TGTGCCAGTAGCGGACAGGGGGCGTACAATGAGCAGTTCTTC; CDR3 protein: CASSGQGAYNEQFF
D gene: TRBD1; V gene: TRBV5-8; clone size: .; J gene: TRBJ1-2; CDR3 DNA: TGTGCCAGCAGCTTGCTGGGACAGGGGGACGGGTATGGCTACACCTTC; CDR3 protein: CASSLLGQGDGYGYTF
D gene: .; V gene: TRBV29-1; clone size: once; J gene: TRBJ2-1; CDR3 DNA: TGCAGCGTTGGTGGGGTCCGAAGAGGGTCGGGAAGCTCCTACAATGAGCAGTTCTTC; CDR3 protein: CSVGGVRRGSGSSYNEQFF
D gene: .; V gene: TRBV2; clone size: .; J gene: TRBJ1-1; CDR3 DNA: TGTGCCAGCAGAGGTACAGGGTTGGGGGGGACTGAAGCTTTCTTT; CDR3 protein: CASRGTGLGGTEAFF
D gene: TRBD1; V gene: TRBV4-3; clone size: .; J gene: TRBJ1-5; CDR3 DNA: TGCGCCAGCAGCCAGGACAGGGCTCAGCCCCAGCATTTT; CDR3 protein: CASSQDRAQPQHF
D gene: .; V gene: TRBV6-1; clone size: once; J gene: TRBJ1-2; CDR3 DNA: TGTGCCAGCAGGCAGGGACTTAACTATGGCTACACCTTC; CDR3 protein: CASRQGLNYGYTF
D gene: .; V gene: TRBV29-1; clone size: .; J gene: TRBJ1-1; CDR3 DNA: TGCAGCGCCACCCGAGGGACGGGGAACACTGAAGCTTTCTTT; CDR3 protein: CSATRGTGNTEAFF
D gene: .; V gene: TRBV29-1; clone size: once; J gene: TRBJ1-1; CDR3 DNA: TGCAGCGTGGCATCCGGCAGGGCTCCCGAAGCTTTCTTT; CDR3 protein: CSVASGRAPEAFF
D gene: TRBD1; V gene: TRBV27; clone size: .; J gene: TRBJ2-5; CDR3 DNA: TGTGCCAGCGGGTCCTTGGGGACAGGGCAAGAGACCCAGTACTTC; CDR3 protein: CASGSLGTGQETQYF
D gene: .; V gene: TRBV7-9; clone size: .; J gene: TRBJ2-7; CDR3 DNA: TGTGCCAGCAGCAAAGGACACTACGAGCAGTACTTC; CDR3 protein: CASSKGHYEQYF
D gene: .; V gene: TRBV5-8; clone size: .; J gene: TRBJ1-2; CDR3 DNA: TGTGCCAGCAGAAACCACTACACCTTC; CDR3 protein: CASRNHYTF
D gene: .; V gene: TRBV6-1; clone size: .; J gene: TRBJ1-6; CDR3 DNA: TGTGCCAGCAACGACGGGTCCTATAATTCACCCCTCCACTTT; CDR3 protein: CASNDGSYNSPLHF
D gene: TRBD1; V gene: TRBV27; clone size: .; J gene: TRBJ1-5; CDR3 DNA: TGTGCCAGCAGCCGGACAGGGGGACATCAGCCCCAGCATTTT; CDR3 protein: CASSRTGGHQPQHF
D gene: .; V gene: TRBV2; clone size: .; J gene: TRBJ2-2; CDR3 DNA: TGTGCCAGCAGCAACCGAGACAACACCGGGGAGCTGTTTTTT; CDR3 protein: CASSNRDNTGELFF
D gene: TRBD1; V gene: TRBV27; clone size: .; J gene: TRBJ2-7; CDR3 DNA: TGTGCCAGCTCACCCGTTCCCCGGGGACAGCCTGAGGAGCAGTACTTC; CDR3 protein: CASSPVPRGQPEEQYF
D gene: .; V gene: TRBV14; clone size: once; J gene: TRBJ1-5; CDR3 DNA: TGTGCCAGCAGCCAAGATTTCAGGGGTAATCAGCCCCAGCATTTT; CDR3 protein: CASSQDFRGNQPQHF
D gene: .; V gene: TRBV7-2; clone size: .; J gene: TRBJ2-3; CDR3 DNA: TGTGCCAGCACTTTCCGGGACAGCACAGATACGCAGTATTTT; CDR3 protein: CASTFRDSTDTQYF
D gene: TRBD1; V gene: TRBV5-1; clone size: .; J gene: TRBJ1-3; CDR3 DNA: TGCGCCAGCAGCTTAAGGGGACAGGGTGGTGGAAACACCATATATTTT; CDR3 protein: CASSLRGQGGGNTIYF
D gene: TRBD2; V gene: TRBV7-2; clone size: .; J gene: TRBJ2-7; CDR3 DNA: TGTGCCAGCAGCTTGGTAGGAATAGCGGGAGCAGGGGAGCAGTACTTC; CDR3 protein: CASSLVGIAGAGEQYF
D gene: TRBD1; V gene: TRBV30; clone size: .; J gene: TRBJ1-6; CDR3 DNA: TGTGCCTGGAGTGTACAGGGACAGGGCTGGTCACCCCTCCACTTT; CDR3 protein: CAWSVQGQGWSPLHF
D gene: .; V gene: TRBV30; clone size: .; J gene: TRBJ1-4; CDR3 DNA: TGTGCCTGGAGTGCAAATATTAATGAAAAACTGTTTTTT; CDR3 protein: CAWSANINEKLFF
D gene: .; V gene: TRBV5-6; clone size: .; J gene: TRBJ1-1; CDR3 DNA: TGTGCCAGCAGCTTTCAGGTAATGAACACTGAAGCTTTCTTT; CDR3 protein: CASSFQVMNTEAFF
D gene: .; V gene: TRBV19; clone size: .; J gene: TRBJ2-5; CDR3 DNA: TGTGCCAGTAGTAACCGGGATAGAGAGACCCAGTACTTC; CDR3 protein: CASSNRDRETQYF
D gene: .; V gene: TRBV28; clone size: .; J gene: TRBJ2-3; CDR3 DNA: TGTGCCAGCAGTTTGAAGACGTTTAGCACAGATACGCAGTATTTT; CDR3 protein: CASSLKTFSTDTQYF
D gene: .; V gene: TRBV5-1; clone size: .; J gene: TRBJ2-7; CDR3 DNA: TGCGCCAGCAGGAGGGGGGGTAGCTCCTACGAGCAGTACTTC; CDR3 protein: CASRRGGSSYEQYF
D gene: TRBD1; V gene: TRBV2; clone size: .; J gene: TRBJ1-4; CDR3 DNA: TGTGCCAGCAGTGGACAGGGGTTTAATGAAAAACTGTTTTTT; CDR3 protein: CASSGQGFNEKLFF
D gene: TRBD1; V gene: TRBV2; clone size: .; J gene: TRBJ1-1; CDR3 DNA: TGTGCCAGCAGTGTAAACCGGGACAGGATAGTGAACACTGAAGCTTTCTTT; CDR3 protein: CASSVNRDRIVNTEAFF
D gene: TRBD2; V gene: TRBV7-3; clone size: .; J gene: TRBJ2-3; CDR3 DNA: TGTGCCAGCAGCTTAAATCCTAGCGGGGGGCCAAACACAGATACGCAGTATTTT; CDR3 protein: CASSLNPSGGPNTDTQYF
D gene: .; V gene: TRBV10-3; clone size: .; J gene: TRBJ1-2; CDR3 DNA: TGTGCCATCAGTGGAACAGGGAAAGGCTACACCTTC; CDR3 protein: CAISGTGKGYTF
D gene: TRBD1; V gene: TRBV19; clone size: .; J gene: TRBJ1-5; CDR3 DNA: TGTGCCAGTAGGTTCGGGACAGGGAATCAGCCCCAGCATTTT; CDR3 protein: CASRFGTGNQPQHF
D gene: TRBD1; V gene: TRBV7-2; clone size: .; J gene: TRBJ1-1; CDR3 DNA: TGTGCCAGCAGCTTGACAGGGGTTGGCACTGAAGCTTTCTTT; CDR3 protein: CASSLTGVGTEAFF
D gene: .; V gene: TRBV4-2; clone size: .; J gene: TRBJ2-5; CDR3 DNA: TGTGCCAGCAGCCAAGATTCGGTAGCGATTATGTACTTC; CDR3 protein: CASSQDSVAIMYF
D gene: .; V gene: TRBV11-2; clone size: few; J gene: TRBJ2-7; CDR3 DNA: TGTGCCAGCAGCTTAGTAATCGGCTACGAGCAGTACTTC; CDR3 protein: CASSLVIGYEQYF
D gene: .; V gene: TRBV9; clone size: .; J gene: TRBJ2-1; CDR3 DNA: TGTGCCAGCAGCGTAGTAAGCCTCGCAGGGATCAATGAGCAGTTCTTC; CDR3 protein: CASSVVSLAGINEQFF
D gene: .; V gene: TRBV6-5; clone size: .; J gene: TRBJ2-7; CDR3 DNA: TGTGCCAGCAGTTCCCCTCTAGGGTGGCAGTACTTC; CDR3 protein: CASSSPLGWQYF
D gene: TRBD1; V gene: TRBV7-2; clone size: .; J gene: TRBJ2-7; CDR3 DNA: TGTGCCAGCAGCTTGAGTTGGGACAGGTCCTACGAGCAGTACTTC; CDR3 protein: CASSLSWDRSYEQYF
D gene: TRBD1; V gene: TRBV7-6; clone size: .; J gene: TRBJ2-1; CDR3 DNA: TGTGCCAGCAGCTTAGCGGGCAGGGGGCCCAACAATGAGCAGTTCTTC; CDR3 protein: CASSLAGRGPNNEQFF
D gene: .; V gene: TRBV29-1; clone size: .; J gene: TRBJ2-5; CDR3 DNA: TGCAGCGATAAACAGGGAAGCCAGGAGACCCAGTACTTC; CDR3 protein: CSDKQGSQETQYF
D gene: TRBD1; V gene: TRBV5-1; clone size: .; J gene: TRBJ1-1; CDR3 DNA: TGCGCCAGCAGCTATACAGGGGCCCCTGAAGCTTTCTTT; CDR3 protein: CASSYTGAPEAFF
D gene: TRBD1; V gene: TRBV9; clone size: .; J gene: TRBJ1-3; CDR3 DNA: TGTGCCAGCAGCCCATGGGACAGGGAGATTGGAAACACCATATATTTT; CDR3 protein: CASSPWDREIGNTIYF
D gene: TRBD1; V gene: TRBV6-5; clone size: .; J gene: TRBJ2-7; CDR3 DNA: TGTGCCAGCAGGACCGACAGGGCTTCCTACGAGCAGTACTTC; CDR3 protein: CASRTDRASYEQYF
D gene: .; V gene: TRBV19; clone size: few; J gene: TRBJ1-2; CDR3 DNA: TGTGCCAGTCTGCAAGGAGGGGACGTTCAGTCGGGCGGCTACACCTTC; CDR3 protein: CASLQGGDVQSGGYTF
D gene: .; V gene: TRBV9; clone size: .; J gene: TRBJ2-1; CDR3 DNA: TGTGCCAGCAGCGTAGCTGGCGGGTCCTACAATGAGCAGTTCTTC; CDR3 protein: CASSVAGGSYNEQFF
D gene: TRBD1; V gene: TRBV19; clone size: .; J gene: TRBJ2-7; CDR3 DNA: TGTGCCAGTAGTATCCCAGGACAGGGGCCGATGGGGCAGTACTTC; CDR3 protein: CASSIPGQGPMGQYF